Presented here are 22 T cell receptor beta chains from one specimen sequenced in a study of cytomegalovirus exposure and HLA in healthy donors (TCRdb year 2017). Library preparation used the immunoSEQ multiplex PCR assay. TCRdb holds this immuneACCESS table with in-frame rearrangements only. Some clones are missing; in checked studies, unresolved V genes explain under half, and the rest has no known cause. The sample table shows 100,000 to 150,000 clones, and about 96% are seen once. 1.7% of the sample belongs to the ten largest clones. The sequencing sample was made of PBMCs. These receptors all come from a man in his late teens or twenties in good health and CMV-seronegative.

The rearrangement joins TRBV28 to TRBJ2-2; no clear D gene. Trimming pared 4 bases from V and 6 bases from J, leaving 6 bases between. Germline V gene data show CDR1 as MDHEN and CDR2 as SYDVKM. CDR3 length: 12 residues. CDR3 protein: CASSSSAGELFF. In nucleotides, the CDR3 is TGTGCCAGCAGTTCCTCGGCCGGGGAGCTGTTTTTT.

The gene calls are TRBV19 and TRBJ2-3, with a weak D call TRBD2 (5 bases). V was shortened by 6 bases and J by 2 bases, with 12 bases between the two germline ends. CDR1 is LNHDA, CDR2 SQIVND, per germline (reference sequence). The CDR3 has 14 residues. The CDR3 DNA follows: TGTGCCAGTAGCGGGGTAGTCTCCACAGATACGCAGTATTTT. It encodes CASSGVVSTDTQYF.

CDR3 sequence: CASSRWTSGSRETQYF. The CDR3 DNA reads TGTGCCAGCAGTCGATGGACTAGCGGGAGCCGAGAGACCCAGTACTTC. The genes are TRBV2 and TRBJ2-5; 13 bases are shared with TRBD2. The CDR3 loop spans 16 amino acids. Germline lookup yields CDR1 SNHLY and CDR2 FYNNEI. With V trimmed by 5 bases and J by 4 bases, 7 bases remained unmatched.

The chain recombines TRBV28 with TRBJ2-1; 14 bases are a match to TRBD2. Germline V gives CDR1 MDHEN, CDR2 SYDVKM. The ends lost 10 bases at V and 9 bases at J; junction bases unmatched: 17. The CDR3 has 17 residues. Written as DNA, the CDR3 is TGTGCCACCCATCACTTAAGGGGACTAGCGGGAGAACGTGAGCAGTTCTTC. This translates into CATHHLRGLAGEREQFF.

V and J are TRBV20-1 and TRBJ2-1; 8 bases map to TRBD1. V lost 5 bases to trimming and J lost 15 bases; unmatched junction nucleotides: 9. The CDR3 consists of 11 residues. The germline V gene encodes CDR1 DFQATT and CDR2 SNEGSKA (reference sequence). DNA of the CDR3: TGCAGTGCTCATACAGGGGGAATTGCGTTCTTC. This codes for CSAHTGGIAFF.

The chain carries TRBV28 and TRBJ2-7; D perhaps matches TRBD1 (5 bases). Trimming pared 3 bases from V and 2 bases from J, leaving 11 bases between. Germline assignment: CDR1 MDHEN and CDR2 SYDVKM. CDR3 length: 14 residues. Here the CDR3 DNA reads TGTGCCAGCAGTTTTTATCAGGGTCCCTACGAGCAGTACTTC. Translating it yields CASSFYQGPYEQYF.

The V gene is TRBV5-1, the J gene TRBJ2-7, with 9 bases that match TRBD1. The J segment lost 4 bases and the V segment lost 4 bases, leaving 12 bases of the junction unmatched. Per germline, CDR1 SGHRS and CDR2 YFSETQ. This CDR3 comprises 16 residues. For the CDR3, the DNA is TGCGCCAGCAGCCCGAGGGGACAGGGAGAAAGGTACGAGCAGTACTTC. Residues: CASSPRGQGERYEQYF.

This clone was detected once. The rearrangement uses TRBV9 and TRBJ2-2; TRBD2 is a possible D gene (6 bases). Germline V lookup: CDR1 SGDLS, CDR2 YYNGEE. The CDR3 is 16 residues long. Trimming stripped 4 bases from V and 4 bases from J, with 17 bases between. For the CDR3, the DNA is TGTGCCAGCAGCCCTCGGACGGGGGTTGGCACCGGGGAGCTGTTTTTT. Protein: CASSPRTGVGTGELFF.

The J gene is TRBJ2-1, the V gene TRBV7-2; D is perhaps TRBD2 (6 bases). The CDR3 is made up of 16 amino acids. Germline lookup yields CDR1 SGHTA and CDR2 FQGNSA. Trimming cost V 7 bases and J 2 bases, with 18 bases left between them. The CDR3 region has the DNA TGTGCCAGCACCAATACCCCGGCTAGCGCCTACAATGAGCAGTTCTTC. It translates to CASTNTPASAYNEQFF.

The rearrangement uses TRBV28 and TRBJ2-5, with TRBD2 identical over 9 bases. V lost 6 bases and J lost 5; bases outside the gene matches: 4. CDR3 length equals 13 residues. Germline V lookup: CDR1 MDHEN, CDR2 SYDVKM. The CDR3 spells CASRSGRIETQYF. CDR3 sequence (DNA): TGTGCCAGCAGAAGCGGGAGGATTGAGACCCAGTACTTC.

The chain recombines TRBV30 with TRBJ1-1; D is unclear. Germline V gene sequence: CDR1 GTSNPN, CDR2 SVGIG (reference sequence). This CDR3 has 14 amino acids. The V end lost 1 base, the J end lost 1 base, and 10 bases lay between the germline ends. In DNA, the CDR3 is TGTGCCTGGAGTGGGTCTTTCGGGAACACTGAAGCTTTCTTT. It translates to CAWSGSFGNTEAFF. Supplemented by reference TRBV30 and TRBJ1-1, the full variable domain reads SQTIHQWPATLVQPVGSPLSLECTVEGTSNPNLYWYRQAAGRGLQLLFYSVGIGQISSEVPQNLSASRPQDRQFILSSKKLLLSDSGFYLCAWSGSFGNTEAFFGQGTRLTVV.

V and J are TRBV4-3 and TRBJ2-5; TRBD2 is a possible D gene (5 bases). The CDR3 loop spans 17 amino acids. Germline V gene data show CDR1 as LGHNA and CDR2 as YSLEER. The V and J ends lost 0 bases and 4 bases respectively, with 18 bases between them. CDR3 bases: TGCGCCAGCAGCCAAGACCCCGGACGACGAGGAGGAGAGACCCAGTACTTC. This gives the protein CASSQDPGRRGGETQYF.

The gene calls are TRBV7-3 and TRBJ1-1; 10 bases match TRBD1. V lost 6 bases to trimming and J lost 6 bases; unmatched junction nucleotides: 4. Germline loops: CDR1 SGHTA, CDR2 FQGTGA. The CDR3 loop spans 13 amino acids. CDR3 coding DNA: TGTGCCAGCAGGACAGGGGGCGGCGCTGAAGCTTTCTTT. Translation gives CASRTGGGAEAFF.

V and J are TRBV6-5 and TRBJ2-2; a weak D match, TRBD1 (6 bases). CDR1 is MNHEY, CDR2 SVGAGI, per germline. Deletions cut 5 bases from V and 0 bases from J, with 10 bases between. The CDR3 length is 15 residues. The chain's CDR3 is CASSPGQPNTGELFF. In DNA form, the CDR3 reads TGTGCCAGCAGTCCTGGACAGCCGAACACCGGGGAGCTGTTTTTT.

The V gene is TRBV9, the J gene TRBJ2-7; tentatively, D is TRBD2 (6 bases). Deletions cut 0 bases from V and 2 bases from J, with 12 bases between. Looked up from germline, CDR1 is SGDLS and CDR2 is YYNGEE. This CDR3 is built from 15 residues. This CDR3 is CASSVGGGGTYEQYF. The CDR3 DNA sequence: TGTGCCAGCAGCGTAGGGGGCGGAGGGACCTACGAGCAGTACTTC.

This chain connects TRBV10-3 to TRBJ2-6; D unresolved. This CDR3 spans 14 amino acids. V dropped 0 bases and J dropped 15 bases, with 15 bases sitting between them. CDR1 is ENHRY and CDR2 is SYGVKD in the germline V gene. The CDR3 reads CAISESDNSADLTF. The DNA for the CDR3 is TGTGCCATCAGTGAGTCGGATAACAGTGCTGACCTGACTTTC.

In nucleotides, the CDR3 is TGCGCCAGCAGCTCAATGGACAGGGGGGACGAGCAGTACTTC. Residues: CASSSMDRGDEQYF. The chain links TRBV5-1 to TRBJ2-7, with 10 bases fitting TRBD1. This CDR3 comprises 14 residues. Germline values: CDR1 SGHRS, CDR2 YFSETQ. Unmatched junction bases numbered 5, after V lost 3 bases and J lost 5 bases.

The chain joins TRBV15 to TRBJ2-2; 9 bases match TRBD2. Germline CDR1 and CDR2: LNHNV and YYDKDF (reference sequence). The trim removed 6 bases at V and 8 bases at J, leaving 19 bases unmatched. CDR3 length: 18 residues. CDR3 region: CATRPSPRLAETRGELFF. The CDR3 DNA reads TGTGCCACCAGGCCTTCTCCTCGACTAGCGGAGACGCGTGGGGAGCTGTTTTTT.

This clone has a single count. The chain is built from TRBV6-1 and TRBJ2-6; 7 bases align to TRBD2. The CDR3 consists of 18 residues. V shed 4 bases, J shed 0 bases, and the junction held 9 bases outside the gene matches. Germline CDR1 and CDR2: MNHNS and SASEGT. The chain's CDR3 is CASSARFGGDSGANVLTF. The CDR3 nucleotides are TGTGCCAGCAGTGCGCGTTTTGGGGGGGACTCTGGGGCCAACGTCCTGACTTTC.

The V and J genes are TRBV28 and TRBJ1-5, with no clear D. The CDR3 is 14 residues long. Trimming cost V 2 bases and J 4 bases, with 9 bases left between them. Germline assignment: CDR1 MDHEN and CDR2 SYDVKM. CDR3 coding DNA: TGTGCCAGCAGTTTAGGGCAGATGAATCAGCCCCAGCATTTT. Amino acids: CASSLGQMNQPQHF. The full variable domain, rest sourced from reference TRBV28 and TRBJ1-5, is DVKVTQSSRYLVKRTGEKVFLECVQDMDHENMFWYRQDPGLGLRLIYFSYDVKMKEKGDIPEGYSVSREKKERFSLILESASTNQTSMYLCASSLGQMNQPQHFGDGTRLSIL.

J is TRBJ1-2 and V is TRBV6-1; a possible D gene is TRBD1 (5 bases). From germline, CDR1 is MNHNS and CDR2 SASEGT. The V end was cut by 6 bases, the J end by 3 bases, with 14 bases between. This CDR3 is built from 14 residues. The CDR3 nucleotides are TGTGCCAGCAGGCGGGACTGGGCTTACTATGGCTACACCTTC. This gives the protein CASRRDWAYYGYTF.

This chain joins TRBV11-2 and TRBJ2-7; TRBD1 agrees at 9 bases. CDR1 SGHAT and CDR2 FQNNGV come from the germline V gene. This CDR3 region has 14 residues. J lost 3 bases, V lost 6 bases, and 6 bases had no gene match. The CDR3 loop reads CASSSGQGFYEQYF. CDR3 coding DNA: TGTGCCAGCAGTAGTGGACAGGGGTTCTACGAGCAGTACTTC. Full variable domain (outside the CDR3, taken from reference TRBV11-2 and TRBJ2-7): EAGVAQSPRYKIIEKRQSVAFWCNPISGHATLYWYQQILGQGPKLLIQFQNNGVVDDSQLPKDRFSAERLKGVDSTLKIQPAKLEDSAVYLCASSSGQGFYEQYFGPGTRLTVT.